This T cell receptor (beta chain) was identified during a study of T cells in narcolepsy. Overall study: Patients with NT1 or NT2 and healthy control donors were enrolled.

As for this clone: Compared with germline, one end of the junction differs, possibly owing to a read error. This CDR3 is also generated by other DNA sequences in the sample.

This CDR3 region has 15 residues. Per germline, CDR1 SGHDT and CDR2 YYEEEE. Clones were read by immunoSEQ multiplex PCR, and TCRdb kept only the in-frame ones, dropping some. The table lists roughly 20,000 clones, 80% to 85% of them singletons. Sequenced material: memory (CD45RA-) CD4+ T cells from blood. The receptor comes from a human donor in good health. The V and J genes are TRBV5-6 and TRBJ2-3; TRBD1 matches 7 bases. Written as DNA, the CDR3 is TGTGCCAGCAGCTTGATAGGGGGCGCCACAGATACGCAATATTTT. Translating it yields CASSLIGGATDTQYF. Full variable domain (outside the CDR3, taken from reference TRBV5-6 and TRBJ2-3): DAGVTQSPTHLIKTRGQQVTLRCSPKSGHDTVSWYQQALGQGPQFIFQYYEEEERQRGNFPDRFSGHQFPNYSSELNVNALLLGDSALYLCASSLIGGATDTQYFGPGTRLTVL.